The subject of this entry is one T cell receptor beta chain. The sample is drawn from a study of control samples from healthy donors and cancer patients. This CDR3 is built from 17 residues. Looked up from germline, CDR1 is SGHTS and CDR2 is YDEGEE. V was clipped by 0 bases and J by 3 bases, with 16 bases between them. Assay: immunoSEQ multiplex PCR; the TCRdb copy retains only in-frame clones and omits some. The table lists about 89,000 clones, 70% to 90% of them singletons. Sequencing was done on a sample of blood. The rearrangement joins TRBV5-8 to TRBJ1-3, with D possibly TRBD1 on 6 matching bases. This clonotype was obtained from a middle-aged woman in good health. The CDR3: CASSLEVGGVNGNTIYF. DNA of the CDR3: TGTGCCAGCAGCTTGGAAGTAGGGGGGGTGAATGGAAACACCATATATTTT. Supplemented by reference TRBV5-8 and TRBJ1-3, the full variable domain reads EAGVTQSPTHLIKTRGQQATLRCSPISGHTSVYWYQQALGLGLQFLLWYDEGEERNRGNFPPRFSGRQFPNYSSELNVNALELEDSALYLCASSLEVGGVNGNTIYFGEGSWLTVV.